This TCR beta chain is drawn from a study of T-cell memory formation after mild COVID-19. General study points: Contracting clones from day 15 to 85 showed balanced CD4/CD8; later expanders favored CD4+. Memory sampled before infection contained some responding clones, suggesting cross-reactive memory joined. SARS-CoV-2 specificity of second-wave clones peaking day 37 was unconfirmed.

TCRdb processed the 5' RACE reads anew with MiXCR; each CDR3 protein has one entry. Among roughly 250,000 distinct CDR3 sequences, 16% were seen once, and the ten largest hold 20% to 25%. Concerning this clonotype itself: The antigen remains unidentified.

V was trimmed by 4 bases and J by 1 base, leaving 16 bases between them. The CDR3 length is 16 residues. The germline V gene has CDR1 MNHEY and CDR2 SMNVEV (reference sequence). Material for sequencing was PBMCs or a T cell subset sorted from them (not recorded which). The TCR sequence derives from a man between 18 and 35 years old who had mild COVID-19 (a few samples of this study predate the infection). Cell type and time point are not known. This rearrangement joins TRBV27 to TRBJ2-5; a weak D match, TRBD2 (5 bases). The chain's CDR3 is CASSSPPGSGQETQYF. Written as DNA, the CDR3 is TGTGCCAGCAGTTCCCCCCCAGGAAGCGGCCAAGAGACCCAGTACTTC.